This TCR beta chain was sequenced in a study of shared clonotypes between healthy human individuals (dated by TCRdb to 2020 to 2021). Turning to the overall study: The cohort comprised two women and a few men aged 18 to 49 years. To estimate repertoire size and how much clonotype sharing occurs between individuals, the study deeply sequenced the blood TCR repertoires of about five healthy adults. For each donor, CD4 naive and CD4 memory were each given three plates, CD8 naive was given two plates, and CD8 memory was given one plate. Different laboratories and diverse techniques were used to prepare libraries and sequence TCR repertoires, to increase sequencing depth and limit assay-specific biases. Per donor, leukapheresis produced somewhere between about 0.94 and 9 billion PBMCs. What the authors observed across the whole study: Because the study included only a small number of donors, the genetic and exposure-history diversity represented was limited. Pairwise subsampling led to the expectation that sequencing depth would affect the degree of clonotype sharing among donors. Only blood was sampled, and tissue TCR repertoires likely differ from those in blood. Incomplete sequencing was indicated by rarefaction of sorted-subset datasets, despite the large sequencing depth. Sharing across four donors was observed for approximately 5% of naive CD4, under 4% of naive CD8, 2% to 2.5% of memory CD4, and around 0.4% of memory CD8 clonotypes. Naive subsets generally had larger estimated clonotype richness than memory subsets. Compared with non-shared clonotypes, clonotypes shared by all four sorted-subset donors had higher generation probabilities.

Comments on this clone: No cognate antigen has been identified for it. Per-nucleotide qualities are absent, and no much larger clonotype sits a single base away. Other DNA sequences within the sample encode an identical CDR3.

Using the deep immunoSEQ assay, multiplex PCR amplified TCR CDR3 regions from genomic DNA. Extracted genomic DNA from each cell subset was spread evenly across all wells of several immunoSEQ 96-well plates, with each plate serving as a replicate. For sorted subsets, approximately 200 ng of genomic DNA, equivalent to around 30,000 T cell genomes, went into each replicate PCR. Purified libraries were measured with a Qubit 3.0 fluorometer, size-checked on a Bioanalyzer 2100, and measured again with the KAPA Library Quantification kit. Every immunoSEQ 96-well plate was sequenced on a dedicated single-read 150-cycle Illumina NextSeq 550 flow cell. On the authors' methods: Because the immunoSEQ output held only junctional sequences and lacked quality scores, the filtering could not match the filtering applied to full-length reads. To assign V/J genes and CDR3, sequences were annotated using PyIR, a Python wrapper for IgBLAST v1.9, with IMGT germline references. Reads with weak V/J assignments (E-value above 1e-6), missing CDR3, stop codons, out-of-frame junctions, or ambiguous translated residues were removed. V3J clonotypes were defined as sequences sharing an identical inferred V gene, J gene, and CDR3 amino acid sequence. To compute the percentage overlap between repertoires, the number of shared unique clonotypes was divided by the size of the smaller repertoire. Repertoire richness was assessed with RTK rarefaction, the Chao1 estimator, and Recon v2.1 estimates of unobserved clonotypes. For all TCRbeta clonotypes obtained by the gDNA method from a few donors, generation probabilities were computed with OLGA. The clones in this table, taken by TCRdb from immuneACCESS, are in-frame only. Not every clone is retained; where verified, under half of the shortfall comes from an unresolved V gene, and the cause of the rest is unknown. Clone size and V and J calls were adopted from that table, with D and trimming inferred from the DNA. The sample includes millions of clones, with approximately 95% observed a single time. In total, the top ten clones hold more than 0.1% of the sample.

Healthy HIV-negative adults with no recently reported acute infections or vaccinations were included as donors. Only Caucasian adults living in Nashville, Tennessee, USA were represented among the donors. CD4+ T cells were enriched through magnetic negative selection, after which naive cells were positively selected on CD45RA and the remaining negative fraction served as the memory subset. Blood was obtained by leukapheresis, after which PBMCs were separated by Ficoll-Histopaque density gradient centrifugation and cryopreserved in liquid nitrogen vapor phase. Analytical flow cytometry was used to check the purity and quantity of every magnetically sorted T cell population. Genomic DNA was isolated from every sorted fraction and measured by UV absorbance on a Nanodrop 2000c. The junction shows trimming of 3 bases on V and 3 bases on J, and the gene matches do not reach 3 bases of it. The CDR1 and CDR2 encoded by the germline V gene are KGHSH and LQKENI. The CDR3, cysteine through phenylalanine, is 14 amino acids long. Only CDR3 DNA is held: 42 bases, read in frame from base 1.

The sample consisted of naive CD4+ T cells sorted from blood. The sample's cell subset or site label, decoded: CD45RA+ positively selected. The chain was built from TRBV18 and TRBJ1-1, with 8 bases in between that match TRBD1. The receptor's source is a man younger than 30 in good health. The CDR3 here reads CASSPLTGDTEAFF. The nucleotide sequence is given as TGTGCCAGCTCACCCTTGACAGGGGACACTGAAGCTTTCTTT.